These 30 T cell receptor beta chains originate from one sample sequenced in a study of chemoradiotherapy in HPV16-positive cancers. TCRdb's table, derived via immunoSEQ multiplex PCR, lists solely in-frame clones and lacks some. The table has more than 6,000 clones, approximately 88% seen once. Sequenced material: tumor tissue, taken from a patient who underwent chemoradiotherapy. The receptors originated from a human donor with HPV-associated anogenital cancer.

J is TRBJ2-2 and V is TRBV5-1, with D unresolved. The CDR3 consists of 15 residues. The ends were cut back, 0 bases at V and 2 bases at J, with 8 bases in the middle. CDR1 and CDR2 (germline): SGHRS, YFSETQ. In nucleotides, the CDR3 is TGCGCCAGCAGCTTGGGGGGTTCAAACACCGGGGAGCTGTTTTTT. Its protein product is CASSLGGSNTGELFF.

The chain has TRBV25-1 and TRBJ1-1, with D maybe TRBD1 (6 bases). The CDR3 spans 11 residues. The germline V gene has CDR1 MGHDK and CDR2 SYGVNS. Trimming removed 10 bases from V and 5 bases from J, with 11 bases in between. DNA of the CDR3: TGTGCCACCCGGACAGCGACTGAAGCTTTCTTT. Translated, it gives CATRTATEAFF.

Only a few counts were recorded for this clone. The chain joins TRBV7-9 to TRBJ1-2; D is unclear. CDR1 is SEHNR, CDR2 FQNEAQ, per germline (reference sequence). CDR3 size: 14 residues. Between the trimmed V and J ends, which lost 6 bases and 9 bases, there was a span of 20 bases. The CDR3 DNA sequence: TGTGCCAGCAGGGAGGTTGCCGGAACCGTTAGCTACACCTTC. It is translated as CASREVAGTVSYTF.

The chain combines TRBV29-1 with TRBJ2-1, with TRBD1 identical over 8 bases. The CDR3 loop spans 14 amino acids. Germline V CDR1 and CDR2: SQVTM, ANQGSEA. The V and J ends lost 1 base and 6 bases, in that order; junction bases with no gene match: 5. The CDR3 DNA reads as TGCAGCGTTGAAGGAACCGGGACAGGCAATGAGCAGTTCTTC. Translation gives CSVEGTGTGNEQFF.

The chain's CDR3 is CATSREWGGRNEQFF. CDR3 DNA sequence: TGTGCCACCAGCAGAGAATGGGGAGGGAGGAATGAGCAGTTCTTC. The chain has TRBV15 and TRBJ2-1; 7 nucleotides align to TRBD2. Germline V gives CDR1 LNHNV, CDR2 YYDKDF (reference sequence). This CDR3 has 15 residues. The V segment lost 0 bases and the J segment 7 bases; nucleotides outside the gene matches: 6.

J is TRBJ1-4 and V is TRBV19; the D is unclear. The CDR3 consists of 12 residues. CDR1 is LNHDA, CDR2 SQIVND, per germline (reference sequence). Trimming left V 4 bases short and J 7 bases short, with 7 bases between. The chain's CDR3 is CASSTPTEKLFF. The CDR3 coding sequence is TGTGCCAGTAGTACGCCTACTGAAAAACTGTTTTTT.

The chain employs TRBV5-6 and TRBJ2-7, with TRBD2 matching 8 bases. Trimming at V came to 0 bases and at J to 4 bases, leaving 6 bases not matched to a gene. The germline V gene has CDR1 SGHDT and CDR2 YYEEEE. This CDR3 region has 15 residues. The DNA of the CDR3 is TGTGCCAGCAGCTTGGCCTCGGGAGGGCCGTACGAGCAGTACTTC. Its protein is CASSLASGGPYEQYF. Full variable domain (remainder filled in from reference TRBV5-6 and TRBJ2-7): DAGVTQSPTHLIKTRGQQVTLRCSPKSGHDTVSWYQQALGQGPQFIFQYYEEEERQRGNFPDRFSGHQFPNYSSELNVNALLLGDSALYLCASSLASGGPYEQYFGPGTRLTVT.

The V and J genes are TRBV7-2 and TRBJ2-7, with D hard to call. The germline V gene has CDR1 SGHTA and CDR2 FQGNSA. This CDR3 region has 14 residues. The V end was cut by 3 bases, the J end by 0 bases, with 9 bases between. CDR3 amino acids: CASSFKIDSYEQYF. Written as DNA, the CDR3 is TGTGCCAGCAGCTTTAAGATTGACTCCTACGAGCAGTACTTC.

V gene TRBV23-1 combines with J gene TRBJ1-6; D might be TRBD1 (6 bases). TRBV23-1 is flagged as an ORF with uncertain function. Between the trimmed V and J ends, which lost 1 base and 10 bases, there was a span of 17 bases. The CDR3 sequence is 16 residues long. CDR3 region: CASSQFLGQRNSPLHF. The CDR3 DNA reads TGCGCCAGCAGTCAATTCCTTGGACAGCGGAACTCACCCCTCCACTTT.

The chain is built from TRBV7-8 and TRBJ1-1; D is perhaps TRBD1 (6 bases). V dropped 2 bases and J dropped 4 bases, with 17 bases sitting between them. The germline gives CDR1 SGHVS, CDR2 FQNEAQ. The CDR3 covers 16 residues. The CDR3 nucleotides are TGTGCCAGCAGCTTAAGCCCTACAGGGCTGGTCACTGAAGCTTTCTTT. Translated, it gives CASSLSPTGLVTEAFF.

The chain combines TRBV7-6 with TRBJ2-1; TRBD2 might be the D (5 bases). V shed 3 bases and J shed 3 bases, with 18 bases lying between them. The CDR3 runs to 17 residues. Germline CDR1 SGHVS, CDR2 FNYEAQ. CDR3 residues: CASSFRAGLDNYNEQFF. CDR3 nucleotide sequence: TGTGCCAGCAGCTTTCGGGCGGGCCTAGACAACTACAATGAGCAGTTCTTC.

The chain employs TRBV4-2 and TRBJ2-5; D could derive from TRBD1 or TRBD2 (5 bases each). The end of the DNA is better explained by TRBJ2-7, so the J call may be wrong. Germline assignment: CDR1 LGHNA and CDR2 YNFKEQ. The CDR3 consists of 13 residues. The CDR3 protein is CASSQVGAYEQYF. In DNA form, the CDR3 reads TGTGCCAGCAGCCAAGTCGGGGCTTACGAGCAGTACTTC.

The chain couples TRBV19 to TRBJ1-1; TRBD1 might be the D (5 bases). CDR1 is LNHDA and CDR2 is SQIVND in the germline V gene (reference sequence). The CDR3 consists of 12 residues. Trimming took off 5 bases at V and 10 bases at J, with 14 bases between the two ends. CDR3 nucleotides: TGTGCCAGTAGTTATGTGGGGGGGGGAGCTTTCTTT. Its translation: CASSYVGGGAFF.

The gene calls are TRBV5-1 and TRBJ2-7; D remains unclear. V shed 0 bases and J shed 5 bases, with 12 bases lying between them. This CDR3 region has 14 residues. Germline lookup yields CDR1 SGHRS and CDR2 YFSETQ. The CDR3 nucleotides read TGCGCCAGCAGCTTGGGTAGGGTTAGGGACGAGCAGTACTTC. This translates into CASSLGRVRDEQYF.

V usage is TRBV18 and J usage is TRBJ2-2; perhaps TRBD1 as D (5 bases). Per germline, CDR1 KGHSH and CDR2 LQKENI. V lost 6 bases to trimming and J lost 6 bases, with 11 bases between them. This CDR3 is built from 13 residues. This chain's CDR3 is CASSPQGAGELFF. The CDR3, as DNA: TGTGCCAGCTCGCCCCAGGGCGCCGGGGAGCTGTTTTTT.

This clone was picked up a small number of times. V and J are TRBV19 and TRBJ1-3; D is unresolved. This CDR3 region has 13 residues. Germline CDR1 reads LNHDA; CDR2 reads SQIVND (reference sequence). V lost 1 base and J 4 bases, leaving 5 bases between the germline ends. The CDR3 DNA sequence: TGTGCCAGTAGTATAGCAACGGGAAACACCATATATTTT. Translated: CASSIATGNTIYF.

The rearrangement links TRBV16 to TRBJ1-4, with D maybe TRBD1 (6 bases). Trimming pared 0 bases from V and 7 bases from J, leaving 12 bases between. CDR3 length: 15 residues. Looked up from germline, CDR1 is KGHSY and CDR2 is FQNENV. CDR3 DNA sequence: TGTGCCAGCAGCCAATCGATTGGCAGGGGTGAAAAACTGTTTTTT. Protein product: CASSQSIGRGEKLFF.

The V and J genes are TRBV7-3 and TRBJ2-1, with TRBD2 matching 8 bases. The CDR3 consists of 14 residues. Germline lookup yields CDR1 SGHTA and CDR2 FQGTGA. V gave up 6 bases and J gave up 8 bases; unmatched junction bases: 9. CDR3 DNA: TGTGCCAGCAGGTATAAAGCGGGAGTCGATGAGCAGTTCTTC. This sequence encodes CASRYKAGVDEQFF.

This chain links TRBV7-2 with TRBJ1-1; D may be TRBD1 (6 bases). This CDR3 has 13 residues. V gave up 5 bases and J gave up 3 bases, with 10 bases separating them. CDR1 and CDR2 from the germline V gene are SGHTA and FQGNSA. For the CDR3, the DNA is TGTGCCAGCAGCCCTAGGACAGACACTGAAGCTTTCTTT. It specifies CASSPRTDTEAFF.

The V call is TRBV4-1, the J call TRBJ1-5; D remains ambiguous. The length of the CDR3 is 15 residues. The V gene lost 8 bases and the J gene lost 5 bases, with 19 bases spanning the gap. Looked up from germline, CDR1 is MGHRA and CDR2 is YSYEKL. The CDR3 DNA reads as TGCGCCAGCGGTCTAGGGTGGCCGGGCGATCAGCCCCAGCATTTT. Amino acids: CASGLGWPGDQPQHF.

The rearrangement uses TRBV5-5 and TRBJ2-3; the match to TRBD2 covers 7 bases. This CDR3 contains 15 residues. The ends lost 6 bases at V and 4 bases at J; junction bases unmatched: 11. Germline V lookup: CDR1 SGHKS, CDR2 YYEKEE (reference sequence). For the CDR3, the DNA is TGTGCCAGCACCCTAGGCGGGAGCGGCTCAGATACGCAGTATTTT. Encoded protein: CASTLGGSGSDTQYF.

The CDR3 nucleotides are TGTGCCAGCAGTCAGACTAGCGGAAACACCGGGGAGCTGTTTTTT. It translates to CASSQTSGNTGELFF. This rearrangement joins TRBV9 to TRBJ2-2; 9 nucleotides line up with TRBD2. Germline V lookup: CDR1 SGDLS, CDR2 YYNGEE. The CDR3 sequence is 15 residues long. V shed 5 bases and J 2 bases; nucleotides not matched to a gene: 4.

This chain's CDR3 is CASRLLWEGEQYF. CDR3 nucleotides: TGCGCCAGCAGACTCCTATGGGAAGGCGAGCAGTACTTC. The chain joins TRBV23-1 to TRBJ2-7; no clear D. TRBV23-1 is given ORF status, its function remaining uncertain. This CDR3 contains 13 residues. Trimming removed 6 bases at V and 6 bases at J, with 15 bases between.

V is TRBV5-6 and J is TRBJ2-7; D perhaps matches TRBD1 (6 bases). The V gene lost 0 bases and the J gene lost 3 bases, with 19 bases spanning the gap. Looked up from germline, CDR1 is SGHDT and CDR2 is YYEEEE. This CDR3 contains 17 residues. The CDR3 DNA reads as TGTGCCAGCAGCTTGGACTCGGGATTAGGACAGAACTACGAGCAGTACTTC. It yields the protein CASSLDSGLGQNYEQYF.

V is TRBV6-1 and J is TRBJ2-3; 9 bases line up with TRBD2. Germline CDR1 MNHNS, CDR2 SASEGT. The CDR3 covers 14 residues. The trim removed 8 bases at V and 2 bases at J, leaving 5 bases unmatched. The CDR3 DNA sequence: TGTGCCAGCGAAGTAGCGGGAGACACAGATACGCAGTATTTT. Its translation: CASEVAGDTDTQYF.

The CDR3 is CASSDVGGSLSYEQYF. DNA of the CDR3: TGTGCCAGCAGCGACGTAGGAGGGAGCCTCTCCTACGAGCAGTACTTC. V and J are TRBV5-4 and TRBJ2-7; tentative D call: TRBD2 (6 bases). Per the germline V gene, CDR1 is SGHNT and CDR2 is YYREEE (reference sequence). Trimming cost V 4 bases and J 0 bases, with 17 bases left between them. The CDR3 length is 16 residues.

CDR3: CSSTGTGGFTDTQYF. CDR3 DNA: TGCAGCTCGACAGGGACAGGGGGATTCACAGATACGCAGTATTTT. The chain couples TRBV29-1 to TRBJ2-3, with TRBD1 identical over 11 bases. V shed 8 bases, J shed 2 bases, and the junction held 9 bases outside the gene matches. CDR1 and CDR2 from the germline V gene are SQVTM and ANQGSEA. This CDR3 comprises 15 residues.

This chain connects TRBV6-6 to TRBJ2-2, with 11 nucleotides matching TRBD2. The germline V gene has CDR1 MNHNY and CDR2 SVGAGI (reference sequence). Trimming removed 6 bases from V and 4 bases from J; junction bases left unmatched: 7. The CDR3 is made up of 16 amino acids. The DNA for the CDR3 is TGTGCCAGCAGGGGCGGGACTAGCGGTGGCACCGGGGAGCTGTTTTTT. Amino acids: CASRGGTSGGTGELFF.

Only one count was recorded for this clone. The CDR3 reads CASSSSLAGGEQFF. CDR3 in DNA: TGTGCCAGCAGCTCCAGTCTAGCGGGAGGAGAGCAGTTCTTC. The rearrangement joins TRBV7-9 to TRBJ2-1; 11 bases map to TRBD2. Germline trimming cut 4 bases from V and 10 bases from J; bases unmatched to any gene: 6. Per the germline V gene, CDR1 is SEHNR and CDR2 is FQNEAQ (reference sequence). This CDR3 region has 14 residues.

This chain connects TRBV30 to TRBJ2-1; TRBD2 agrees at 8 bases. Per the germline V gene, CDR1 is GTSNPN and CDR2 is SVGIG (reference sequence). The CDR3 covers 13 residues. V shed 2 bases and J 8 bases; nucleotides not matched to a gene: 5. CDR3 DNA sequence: TGTGCCTGGAGTAGGACTAGCTTCGATGAGCAGTTCTTC. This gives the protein CAWSRTSFDEQFF.